Below, 5 T cell receptor beta chains from the same sample are listed, as sequenced in a study of blood T cell repertoires in COVID-19. Produced via immunoSEQ multiplex PCR; TCRdb's table is partial and in-frame only. The sample yields around 140,000 clones, approximately 87% seen once. Material for sequencing was peripheral blood. The source is a woman between 50 and 59 years old with active or convalescent COVID-19.

This clone has just one count. This rearrangement joins TRBV28 to TRBJ2-7; 11 bases fit TRBD2. This CDR3 has 16 amino acids. The V and J ends lost 6 bases and 7 bases, in that order; junction bases with no gene match: 14. CDR1 and CDR2 (germline): MDHEN, SYDVKM. DNA of the CDR3: TGTGCCAGCAGCTCCCCTACTAGCGGGAGACGAGGGGAGCAGTACTTC. Translating gives CASSSPTSGRRGEQYF.

V and J are TRBV5-1 and TRBJ2-2; no firm D call. The CDR3 runs 13 residues. V was clipped by 6 bases and J by 6 bases, with 12 bases between them. Germline values: CDR1 SGHRS, CDR2 YFSETQ. This CDR3 reads CASTDNRAGELFF. The CDR3 nucleotides read TGCGCCAGCACCGATAACCGCGCCGGGGAGCTGTTTTTT.

The chain recombines TRBV29-1 with TRBJ2-1; possible D gene TRBD2, 5 bases. Germline CDR1 is SQVTM and CDR2 is ANQGSEA. The ends were cut back, 1 base at V and 6 bases at J, with 7 bases in the middle. The CDR3 is 12 residues long. The CDR3 bases are TGCAGCGTTGAAGGAGGGATCAATGAGCAGTTCTTC. Its protein is CSVEGGINEQFF.

The DNA of the CDR3 is TGTGCCACCAGCAGAGGGGGGGACAGCTACGAGCAGTACTTC. Amino acids: CATSRGGDSYEQYF. This chain links TRBV15 with TRBJ2-7; tentatively, D is TRBD1 (7 bases). Per germline, CDR1 LNHNV and CDR2 YYDKDF (reference sequence). The V gene lost 1 base and the J gene lost 3 bases, with 10 bases spanning the gap. CDR3 length equals 14 residues.

The J gene is TRBJ1-6, the V gene TRBV4-3; D ambiguous. Trimming took off 0 bases at V and 10 bases at J, with 13 bases between the two ends. The CDR3 spans 15 residues. Looked up from germline, CDR1 is LGHNA and CDR2 is YSLEER. CDR3 amino acids: CASSQDWEIRSPLHF. In DNA form, the CDR3 reads TGCGCCAGCAGCCAAGATTGGGAGATACGGTCACCCCTCCACTTT.